This TCR beta chain derives from a study of radiotherapy plus CTLA-4 blockade in lung cancer. Background on the study: Objective response was observed in 18% of patients, and disease control in roughly 31%.

Repertoires were generated with immunoSEQ multiplex PCR, while TCRdb's copy carries only in-frame clones and drops some. Of 60,000 to 85,000 clones in the sample, about 87% were seen once. Overall study results and limits: Expansion of tumor-derived TCR clones was observed in blood after radiotherapy plus ipilimumab. In blood, early T cell clone dynamics reportedly predicted response best, together with interferon-beta.

Germline V gene sequence: CDR1 MNHNY, CDR2 SVGAGI (reference sequence). The V and J ends lost 4 bases and 5 bases, in that order; junction bases with no gene match: 12. This CDR3 has 16 amino acids. Comment on this clone: The antigen remains unidentified.

This rearrangement joins TRBV6-6 to TRBJ2-7; 9 bases are shared with TRBD1. The source of this sequence is a human donor with non-small cell lung cancer who had stable disease on radiotherapy plus ipilimumab. The sample was peripheral blood, taken from a patient treated with radiotherapy plus ipilimumab. The CDR3 coding sequence is TGTGCCAGCAGTTTCCGAGAACAGGGGGCGTCGGACGAGCAGTACTTC. Amino acids: CASSFREQGASDEQYF.